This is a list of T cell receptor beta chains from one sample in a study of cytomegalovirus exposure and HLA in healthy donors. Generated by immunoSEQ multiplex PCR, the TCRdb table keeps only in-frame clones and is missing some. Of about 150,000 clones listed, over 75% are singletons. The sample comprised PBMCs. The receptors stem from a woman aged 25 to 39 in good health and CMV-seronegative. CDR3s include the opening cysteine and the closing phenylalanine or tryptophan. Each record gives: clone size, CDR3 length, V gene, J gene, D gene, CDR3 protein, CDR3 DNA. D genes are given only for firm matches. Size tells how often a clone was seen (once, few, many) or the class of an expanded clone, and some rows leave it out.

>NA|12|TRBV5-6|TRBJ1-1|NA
CASSQRDTEAFF
TGTGCCAGCAGCCAACGGGACACTGAAGCTTTCTTT
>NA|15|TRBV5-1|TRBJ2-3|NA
CASSLGRTSTDTQYF
TGCGCCAGCAGCTTAGGCAGGACTAGCACAGATACGCAGTATTTT
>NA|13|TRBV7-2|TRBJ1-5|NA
CASSQAFNQPQHF
TGTGCCAGCAGCCAGGCTTTTAATCAGCCCCAGCATTTT
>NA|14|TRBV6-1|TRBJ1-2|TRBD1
CASAGQGADYGYTF
TGTGCCAGCGCAGGTCAGGGGGCGGATTATGGCTACACCTTC
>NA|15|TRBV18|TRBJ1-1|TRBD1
CASSSGQPMNTEAFF
TGTGCCAGCTCATCGGGACAGCCCATGAACACTGAAGCTTTCTTT
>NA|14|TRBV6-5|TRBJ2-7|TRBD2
CASSLTSGVYEQYF
TGTGCCAGCAGTTTGACTAGCGGGGTTTACGAGCAGTACTTC
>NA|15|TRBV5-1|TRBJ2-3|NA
CASSLATVATDTQYF
TGCGCCAGCAGCTTGGCTACCGTCGCCACAGATACGCAGTATTTT
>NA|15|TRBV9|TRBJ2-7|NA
CASSVGSGGPYEQYF
TGTGCCAGCAGCGTAGGATCCGGTGGGCCCTACGAGCAGTACTTC
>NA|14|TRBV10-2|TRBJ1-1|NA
CASSEGQMNTEAFF
TGCGCCAGCAGTGAGGGACAGATGAACACTGAAGCTTTCTTT
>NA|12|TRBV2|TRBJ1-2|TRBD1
CASTTGAGGYTF
TGTGCCAGCACCACAGGGGCGGGTGGCTACACCTTC
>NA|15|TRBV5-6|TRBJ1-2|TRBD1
CASSLPGTGEFGYTF
TGTGCCAGCAGCTTGCCTGGGACAGGGGAATTTGGCTACACCTTC
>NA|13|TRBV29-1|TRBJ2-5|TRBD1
CSVRTGSVETQYF
TGCAGCGTTAGGACAGGGTCGGTCGAGACCCAGTACTTC
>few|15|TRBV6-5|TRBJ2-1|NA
CASSYGQGSTDEQFF
TGTGCCAGCAGTTACGGGCAGGGGAGTACGGATGAGCAGTTCTTC
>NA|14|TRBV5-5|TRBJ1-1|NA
CASTLWGGNTEAFF
TGTGCCAGCACCCTTTGGGGGGGGAACACTGAAGCTTTCTTT
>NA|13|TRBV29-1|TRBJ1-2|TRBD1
CSVAVTGRDGYTF
TGCAGCGTTGCCGTGACAGGGAGAGATGGCTACACCTTC
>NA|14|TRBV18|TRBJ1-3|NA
CASSPPKPSGTIYF
TGTGCCAGCTCACCACCGAAACCTTCAGGGACCATATATTTT
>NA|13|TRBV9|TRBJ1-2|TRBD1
CASSADRVGGYTF
TGTGCCAGCAGCGCGGACAGGGTCGGTGGCTACACCTTC
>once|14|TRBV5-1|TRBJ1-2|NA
CASSLEWTLDGYTF
TGCGCCAGCAGCTTGGAATGGACACTGGATGGCTACACCTTC
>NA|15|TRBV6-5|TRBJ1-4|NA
CASSYSGELGEKLFF
TGTGCCAGCAGTTATTCAGGCGAGCTGGGTGAAAAACTGTTTTTT
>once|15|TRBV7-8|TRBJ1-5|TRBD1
CASSKGTGNNQPQHF
TGTGCCAGCAGCAAAGGGACAGGGAATAATCAGCCCCAGCATTTT
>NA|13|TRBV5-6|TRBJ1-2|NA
CASSLGQVDGYTF
TGTGCCAGCAGCTTGGGACAGGTGGATGGCTACACCTTC
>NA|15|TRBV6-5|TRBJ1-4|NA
CASSSERPANEKLFF
TGTGCCAGCAGTTCCGAGAGGCCGGCTAATGAAAAACTGTTTTTT
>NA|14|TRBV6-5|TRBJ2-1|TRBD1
CASSPGTGYNEQFF
TGTGCCAGCAGCCCCGGGACAGGCTACAATGAGCAGTTCTTC
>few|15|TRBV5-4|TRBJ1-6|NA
CASSLGVTYNSPLHF
TGTGCCAGCAGCTTAGGGGTAACCTATAATTCACCCCTCCACTTT
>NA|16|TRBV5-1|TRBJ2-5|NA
CASSRNNRDIQETQYF
TGCGCCAGCAGCCGAAACAACCGGGACATACAAGAGACCCAGTACTTC
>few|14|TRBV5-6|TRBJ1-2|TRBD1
CASSPRGLDYGYTF
TGTGCCAGCAGCCCTAGGGGGCTCGACTATGGCTACACCTTC
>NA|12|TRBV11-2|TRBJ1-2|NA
CASSLGAYGYTF
TGTGCCAGCAGCTTAGGAGCCTATGGCTACACCTTC
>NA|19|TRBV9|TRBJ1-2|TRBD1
CASSVARHRTGDQNYGYTF
TGTGCCAGCAGCGTAGCTCGGCACAGGACAGGAGATCAAAACTATGGCTACACCTTC
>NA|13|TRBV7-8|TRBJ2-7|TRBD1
CASSQGTGGEQYF
TGTGCCAGCAGCCAGGGGACAGGGGGCGAGCAGTACTTC
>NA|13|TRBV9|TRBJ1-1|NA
CASSQGMNTEAFF
TGTGCCAGCAGCCAGGGGATGAACACTGAAGCTTTCTTT
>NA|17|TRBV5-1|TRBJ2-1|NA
CASSIISGGPSYNEQFF
TGCGCCAGCAGCATAATTTCCGGGGGGCCCTCCTACAATGAGCAGTTCTTC
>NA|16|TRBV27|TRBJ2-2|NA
CASSLSGGLVIGELFF
TGTGCCAGCAGTTTATCCGGGGGGCTAGTAATAGGGGAGCTGTTTTTT
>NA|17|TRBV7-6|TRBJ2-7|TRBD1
CASSLFEPTGGYHEQYF
TGTGCCAGCAGCTTATTTGAACCAACAGGGGGCTATCACGAGCAGTACTTC
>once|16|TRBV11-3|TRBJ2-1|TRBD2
CASSSALAGGVNEQFF
TGTGCCAGCAGCTCCGCACTAGCGGGGGGAGTAAATGAGCAGTTCTTC
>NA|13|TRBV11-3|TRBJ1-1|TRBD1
CASSPRQGAEAFF
TGTGCCAGCAGCCCTCGACAGGGGGCTGAAGCTTTCTTT
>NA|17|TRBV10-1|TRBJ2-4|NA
CASSGWWGVLAKNIQYF
TGCGCCAGCAGTGGCTGGTGGGGGGTGCTAGCCAAAAACATTCAGTACTTC
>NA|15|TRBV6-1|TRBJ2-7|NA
CASSFLRTDSYEQYF
TGTGCCAGCAGTTTCCTCCGGACAGACTCCTACGAGCAGTACTTC
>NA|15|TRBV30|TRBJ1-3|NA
CAWNVPRQYGNTIYF
TGTGCCTGGAATGTACCAAGACAGTATGGAAACACCATATATTTT
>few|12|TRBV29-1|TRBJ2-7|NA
CSVRSGSYEQYF
TGCAGCGTTAGAAGCGGTTCATACGAGCAGTACTTC
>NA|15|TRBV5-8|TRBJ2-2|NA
CASSLGQTNTGELFF
TGTGCCAGCAGCTTGGGACAGACCAATACCGGGGAGCTGTTTTTT
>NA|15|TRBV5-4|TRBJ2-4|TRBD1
CASSLDRVTKNIQYF
TGTGCCAGCAGCTTAGACAGGGTAACCAAAAACATTCAGTACTTC
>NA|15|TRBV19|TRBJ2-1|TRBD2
CASRRRSGNEGEQFF
TGTGCCAGTAGACGCAGGAGCGGGAATGAAGGAGAGCAGTTCTTC
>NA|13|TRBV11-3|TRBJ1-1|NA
CASSRRGVTEAFF
TGTGCCAGCAGCCGGCGGGGAGTCACTGAAGCTTTCTTT
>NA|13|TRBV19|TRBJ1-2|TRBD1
CASSIQTGSGYTF
TGTGCCAGTAGTATCCAGACAGGGTCTGGCTACACCTTC
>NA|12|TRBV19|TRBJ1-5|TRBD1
CASRGQGQPQHF
TGTGCCAGTAGGGGACAGGGACAGCCCCAGCATTTT
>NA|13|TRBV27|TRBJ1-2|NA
CASSLNRVGGYTF
TGTGCCAGCAGTTTAAACAGGGTCGGAGGCTACACCTTC
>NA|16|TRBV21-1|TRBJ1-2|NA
CASSKSLDSPYYGYTF
TGTGCCAGCAGCAAAAGTCTCGACAGTCCTTACTATGGCTACACCTTC
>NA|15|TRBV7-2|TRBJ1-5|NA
CASSLVGGGAQPQHF
TGTGCCAGCAGCTTAGTGGGGGGGGGCGCGCAGCCCCAGCATTTT
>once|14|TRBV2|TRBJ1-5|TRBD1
CASSEDRGGQPQHF
TGTGCCAGCAGTGAAGACAGGGGTGGTCAGCCCCAGCATTTT